This T cell receptor beta chain was sequenced during a study of blood T cell repertoires in COVID-19. In the study overall: Specimens from acute and convalescent COVID-19 originated in the United States, Italy and Spain. Sample material is recorded as cDNA or gDNA derived from T cells, B-cell-depleted T cells, or PBMCs.

This clone was counted only a few times. CDR1 is ENHRY, CDR2 SYGVKD, per germline. The germline V and J ends were trimmed by 0 bases and 2 bases, with 15 bases remaining between them. CDR3 length: 17 residues. Per the original data handling: Amplified reference gene primers provided the basis for estimating nucleated cell counts. Clones were read by immunoSEQ multiplex PCR, and TCRdb kept only the in-frame ones, dropping some. V, J and clone size derive from that table, while D and trimming were established from the DNA sequence. The sample lists approximately 100,000 clones; roughly 86% were seen once.

The chain is built from TRBV10-3 and TRBJ2-3; TRBD1 is a possible D gene (6 bases). This receptor was obtained from a woman aged 60-75 years with acute or convalescent COVID-19. Input material: peripheral blood. The CDR3 loop reads CAISESHRVEATDTQYF. CDR3 coding DNA: TGTGCCATCAGTGAGTCCCACAGGGTTGAAGCCACAGATACGCAGTATTTT.